The clone carrying this T cell receptor (beta chain) occurred a few times. The antigen is unknown. A second about 6 to 12 cycle PCR used barcoded and J-beta primers. MiXCR was run by TCRdb on the 5' RACE reads, yielding one entry per CDR3 protein. The sample includes hundreds of thousands of distinct CDR3 sequences, about 37% seen only once; the top ten take 10% to 15%. PBMCs numbering at least 6 million were isolated per sample. The sample is drawn from a study of blood T cells in healthy people across ages. Study in general: The capture of about one barcoded beta molecule per two T cells was achieved by template switching. Findings and caveats of the study: It was held that the diversity estimates obtained from one million T cells were underestimates. More naive CD4+ cells and higher diversity marked long-lived donors relative to aged donors.

The CDR3 has 13 residues. V was shortened by 5 bases and J by 1 base, with 8 bases between the two germline ends. CDR1 and CDR2 (germline): MDHEN, SYDVKM. The sequenced sample consisted of blood. The chain has TRBV28 and TRBJ1-1, with unresolved D. The clonotype comes from a young man in good health. In nucleotides, the CDR3 is TGTGCCAGCAGTCTCCCAGCGAACACTGAAGCTTTCTTT. This codes for CASSLPANTEAFF.